This TCR beta chain was found in a study of human T cells and chemical hapten exposure. As for the study in general: Slight volume differences across pooled libraries mainly accounted for varying per-sample TCR yields.

TCRdb re-called the RACE reads with MiXCR, one entry per CDR3 protein. The sample gives fewer than 300,000 distinct CDR3 sequences, about 9% of which show up once; under 2.5% is in the top ten. This CDR3 contains 13 residues. The V end was cut by 4 bases, the J end by 2 bases, with 9 bases between. CDR1 and CDR2 (germline): SNHLY, FYNNEI. Time point: pre-sensitization, week 0. Treatment defined: therapeutic diphenylcyclopropenone sensitization with weekly scalp DPC. The rearrangement links TRBV2 to TRBJ2-7, with D tentatively TRBD1 or TRBD2 (5 bases each). The input for sequencing was whole blood, taken in connection with sensitization to the hapten diphenylcyclopropenone (DPC). This sequence was found in a woman in her forties with alopecia areata. Some clones in this sample may be carry-over from other donors' samples. CDR3 in DNA: TGTGCCAGCAGTGTAGAGGGACCCTACGAGCAGTACTTC. Translation gives CASSVEGPYEQYF. Supplemented by reference TRBV2 and TRBJ2-7, the full variable domain reads EPEVTQTPSHQVTQMGQEVILRCVPISNHLYFYWYRQILGQKVEFLVSFYNNEISEKSEIFDDQFSVERPDGSNFTLKIRSTKLEDSAMYFCASSVEGPYEQYFGPGTRLTVT.